These T cell receptor beta chains were read from a single sample in a study of OX40 agonist ivuxolimab in advanced cancers. Sequencing was performed with immunoSEQ multiplex PCR; in TCRdb, only in-frame clones are kept and a portion is missing. The sample carries tens of thousands of clones, 70% to 90% recorded once. The sample in question was CD4+ or CD8+ T cells sorted from blood, obtained in a trial of the OX40 agonist ivuxolimab. The receptors were gathered from an adult with an advanced solid tumor such as melanoma, head and neck, liver or kidney cancer. The CDR3 runs from the conserved cysteine through the conserved F or W. A D gene is named only where the DNA matches it firmly. Some rows mark clone size as missing; the rest say once, few, many or name a class of expanded clone.

14 . TRBJ1-1 TRBV21-1 . TGTGCCAGCAGCAAATGTGTTATGAACACTGAAGCTTTCTTT CASSKCVMNTEAFF
14 . TRBJ2-6 TRBV30 TRBD1 TGTGCCTGGCAGGGGGCTGCTGGGGCCAACGTCCTGACTTTC CAWQGAAGANVLTF
21 . TRBJ1-1 TRBV27 TRBD1 TGTGCCAGCAGTTCCCCCCTCTCCGGACGTGGGACAGGGAAAGGAGACACTGAAGCTTTCTTT CASSSPLSGRGTGKGDTEAFF
12 once TRBJ2-2 TRBV27 . TGTGCCAGCAGCACCGTTACCGGGGAGCTGTTTTTT CASSTVTGELFF
14 once TRBJ2-7 TRBV29-1 TRBD1 TGCAGCGTTGAAGTTTTACAGGGGACCTACGAGCAGTACTTC CSVEVLQGTYEQYF
15 . TRBJ2-5 TRBV27 TRBD1 TGTGCCAGCAGTTTCCCGGGACAGGGCTTCAGGGAGCAGTACTTC CASSFPGQGFREQYF
14 . TRBJ1-1 TRBV6-5 TRBD1 TGTGCCAGCAGCCAAGGACAGGGGAACACTGAAGCTTTCTTT CASSQGQGNTEAFF
15 . TRBJ2-1 TRBV5-6 . TGTGCCAGCAGCTGGACGGGACAAGGGTACAATGAGCAGTTCTTC CASSWTGQGYNEQFF
17 . TRBJ1-1 TRBV10-3 . TGTGCCATCAGTGAGTCGAGAAGGGAGAGGATGAACACTGAAGCTTTCTTT CAISESRRERMNTEAFF
15 . TRBJ1-1 TRBV6-5 . TGTGCCAGCAGTTACTCGCGGGGGAGAGGGACTGAAGCTTTCTTT CASSYSRGRGTEAFF
14 . TRBJ1-1 TRBV27 TRBD1 TGTGCCAGCAGTTTTGGAGGGGGCGCATGGTTCGCTTTCTTT CASSFGGGAWFAFF
14 . TRBJ1-1 TRBV19 . TGTGCCAGTCAAAAAACGGGACAGAACACTGAAGCTTTCTTT CASQKTGQNTEAFF
15 hyperexpanded TRBJ1-2 TRBV4-1 . TGCGCCAGCAGCCAACCCAGGCTTAGATTCTGGGGCTACACCTTC CASSQPRLRFWGYTF
14 . TRBJ2-5 TRBV18 . TGTGCCAGCTCTCTTACAGCAATCCAAGAGACCCAGTACTTC CASSLTAIQETQYF
13 . TRBJ2-2 TRBV5-4 TRBD2 TGTGCCAGCAGCGGCTGGGGGGGCGGGGAGCTGTTTTTT CASSGWGGGELFF
15 . TRBJ2-7 TRBV4-3 TRBD2 TGCGCCAGCAGCCAAGAAGGACTAGCGTCCTACGAGCAGTACTTC CASSQEGLASYEQYF
16 . TRBJ2-1 TRBV27 . TGTGCCAGCAGTTTAGTTCCAGCGGTCTCCTACAATGAGCAGTTCTTC CASSLVPAVSYNEQFF
14 . TRBJ1-1 TRBV5-4 . TGTGCCAGCAGCTTCTTCGGCGGCTACCGAGAAGCTTTCTTT CASSFFGGYREAFF
17 . TRBJ2-6 TRBV9 TRBD1 TGTGCCAGCAGCGTAGACCGGACAGGGTCGGGGGCCAACGTCCTGACTTTC CASSVDRTGSGANVLTF
12 . TRBJ2-3 TRBV28 . TGTGCCAGCAGCTTGCGGCTAGATACGCAGTATTTT CASSLRLDTQYF
17 . TRBJ2-6 TRBV7-9 TRBD1 TGTGCCAGCAGCCACTCATCGACAGGGGTCGGGGCCAACGTCCTGACTTTC CASSHSSTGVGANVLTF
15 . TRBJ1-5 TRBV30 TRBD1 TGTGCCTGGAGTGTAAAAGGGACAGGGGCTCAGCCCCAGCATTTT CAWSVKGTGAQPQHF
16 . TRBJ1-1 TRBV9 . TGTGCCAGCAGCGTAGAAGGGGGGACGGCGAACACTGAAGCTTTCTTT CASSVEGGTANTEAFF
15 once TRBJ2-7 TRBV9 . TGTGCCAGCAGCGTAGGCGCGGACAGCTCCTACGAGCAGTACTTC CASSVGADSSYEQYF
13 . TRBJ1-1 TRBV19 . TGTGCCAGTAGTATCTGGGGGGGCACCGAAGCTTTCTTT CASSIWGGTEAFF
15 once TRBJ1-4 TRBV6-5 . TGTGCCAGCAGTTATTCCGACAGAAGACATGAAAAACTGTTTTTT CASSYSDRRHEKLFF
13 few TRBJ2-1 TRBV27 . TGTGCCAGCAGCCCCAACTACTACAATGAGCAGTTCTTC CASSPNYYNEQFF
16 . TRBJ2-2 TRBV5-1 . TGCGCCAGCAGCTTGGGACATCGGGCGAACACCGGGGAGCTGTTTTTT CASSLGHRANTGELFF